The next 9 T cell receptor beta chains were all read from a single sample in a study of tumor-infiltrating lymphocytes in primary liver carcinoma. DNA and RNA were both co-extracted from about 19-30 mg of bulk tissue that had not been sorted. A primer matching the constant region was used to make TCR beta cDNA from 500 to 650 ng of total RNA. Slightly modified ARM-PCR, run as three nested multiplex PCR rounds, produced the TCR beta libraries. A C-beta reverse primer was combined with TRBV1-TRBV30 forward primers in the first two PCR rounds, and each round had ten to eleven cycles. TCRdb ran MiXCR on the multiplex PCR reads and lists one entry per CDR3 protein. Among 95,000 to 100,000 distinct CDR3 sequences, 55% to 80% were seen once, and the ten largest hold roughly 12%. Sequencing was performed on liver tumor tissue from sampling region 2. This sample's subset: tumor region T2, inferior pole. The origin of the receptors is a woman aged 55-70 years with primary liver carcinoma and hepatitis B virus infection.

This clonotype was counted between two and nine times. A much larger clone lies one base from this, so it may be a read error. The chain recombines TRBV4-1 with TRBJ2-7; TRBD2 aligns across 10 bases. Looked up from germline, CDR1 is MGHRA and CDR2 is YSYEKL. The CDR3 covers 17 residues. The DNA of the CDR3 is TGCGCCAGCAGCCAAAAACCCCCTAGCGGGAGAGGGTACGTGCAGTACTTC. Translating gives CASSQKPPSGRGYVQYF.

This clonotype rates as medium-sized. The chain recombines TRBV11-3 with TRBJ2-7, with TRBD1 matching over 7 bases. The CDR3 consists of 16 residues. The V gene end was trimmed by 0 bases and the J gene end by 4 bases; junction bases not matched to a gene: 9. Looked up from germline, CDR1 is SGHNT and CDR2 is YENEEA. The CDR3 bases are TGTGCCAGCAGCTTAGAGATGGGCAGGGGACAGTACGAGCAGTACTTC. The encoded protein is CASSLEMGRGQYEQYF.

This clonotype was observed a single time. The junction shows a germline mismatch at one end, possibly a read error. The J gene is TRBJ1-1, the V gene TRBV29-1; tentatively, D is TRBD1 (6 bases). CDR1 and CDR2 from the germline V gene are SQVTM and ANQGSEA. CDR3 size: 12 residues. The CDR3 protein is CSISRGGTGAFF. CDR3 nucleotides: TGCAGCATATCGAGGGGGGGGACTGGAGCTTTCTTT.

Turning to this clonotype: At one boundary the junction diverges from the germline segment, which might be a read error. This rearrangement joins TRBV6-1 to TRBJ1-5; TRBD1 aligns across 9 bases. From germline, CDR1 is MNHNS and CDR2 SASEGT. This CDR3 is built from 15 residues. This CDR3 reads CSSHRTGANYQPRHF. CDR3 in DNA: TGTTCCAGCCACCGGACAGGGGCGAATTATCAGCCCCGGCATTTT.

This clonotype was observed once. DNA of the CDR3: TGTGCCAGCAGCTTAAGCGGGCCCTACGAGCAGTACTTC. Translated, it gives CASSLSGPYEQYF. This chain links TRBV11-3 with TRBJ2-7, with a possible D match to TRBD2 (6 bases). Trimming removed 2 bases from V and 2 bases from J, with 7 bases in between. This CDR3 spans 13 amino acids. Per the germline V gene, CDR1 is SGHNT and CDR2 is YENEEA.

A note on this clonotype: Relative to the germline gene, one junction end is altered; a read error may explain this. This chain joins TRBV11-2 and TRBJ2-3; D assignment may be TRBD1 or TRBD2 (5 bases each). The V gene's germline CDR1 is SGHAT and CDR2 FQNNGV. The CDR3 is 14 amino acids. CDR3 in DNA: TGTGACAGCAGCTCAGGCAGGGAGATCGATACGCAGTATTTT. Translated: CDSSSGREIDTQYF.

This clonotype was detected ten times or more. The V gene is TRBV5-4, the J gene TRBJ2-7; 10 bases line up with TRBD1. Trimming took 5 bases from V and 4 from J; bases not matched to a gene: 9. The CDR3 sequence is 15 residues long. Germline V gene lookup returns CDR1 SGHNT and CDR2 YYREEE (reference sequence). The CDR3 DNA follows: TGTGCCAGCAGAAGGGACAGGGGAGATTTTTACGAGCAGTACTTC. Protein sequence: CASRRDRGDFYEQYF.

With regard to this clonotype: This may be a read error: a much more frequent sequence differs by one nucleotide. J is TRBJ2-7 and V is TRBV5-6; TRBD1 agrees at 7 bases. The CDR3 has 15 residues. Germline V lookup: CDR1 SGHDT, CDR2 YYEEEE. Unmatched junction bases numbered 7, after V lost 2 bases and J lost 2 bases. CDR3 region: CASSFPSGQTYEQYF. CDR3 in DNA: TGTGCCAGCAGCTTTCCCTCGGGACAGACCTACGAGCAGTACTTC.

This clonotype was seen only once. One end of the junction is discordant with germline, which a read error may explain. This chain links TRBV6-5 with TRBJ2-7, with 9 bases fitting TRBD1. The CDR3 sequence is 14 residues long. Germline V gives CDR1 MNHEY, CDR2 SVGAGI. CDR3 sequence (DNA): TGTACCAGCAGTTACAGGACAGGGGTCTACGAGCTGTACTTC. This sequence encodes CTSSYRTGVYELYF.